The 19 T cell receptor beta chains reported below all come from one sample, sequenced in a study of response to subunit inactivated influenza vaccine. Via MiXCR, TCRdb re-called the RT-PCR reads, giving one row per CDR3 protein. The repertoire holds approximately 480,000 distinct CDR3 sequences, approximately 10% seen once, with over 9.5% in the top ten. The sample in question was PBMCs from blood, obtained 40 to 50 days after vaccination. The receptors were sampled from a man aged 50 to 60 who received an inactivated influenza vaccine.

The chain carries TRBV29-1 and TRBJ1-4; 7 bases map to TRBD1. The CDR3 contains 16 residues. V dropped 5 bases and J dropped 0; count of bases not matched to a gene: 9. The germline CDR1 and CDR2 sequences are SQVTM and ANQGSEA. CDR3 sequence reads: CSVSYGTDATNEKLFF. The CDR3 DNA follows: TGCAGCGTTAGCTACGGGACAGATGCAACTAATGAAAAACTGTTTTTT.

This clonotype was picked up many times. The chain has TRBV6-5 and TRBJ1-3; a possible D gene is TRBD1 (6 bases). Germline CDR1 is MNHEY and CDR2 is SVGAGI. This CDR3 has 15 amino acids. V lost 3 bases and J 0 bases, leaving 9 bases between the germline ends. The CDR3 coding sequence is TGTGCCAGCAGTTATGAGGGGGGCTCTGGAAACACCATATATTTT. It encodes CASSYEGGSGNTIYF.

This clonotype was seen more than once but under ten times. The chain employs TRBV4-3 and TRBJ2-7; a possible D gene is TRBD2 (5 bases). Trimming shortened V by 0 bases and J by 2 bases, and 8 bases separated the two germline ends. Per the germline V gene, CDR1 is LGHNA and CDR2 is YSLEER. This CDR3 spans 14 amino acids. CDR3 coding DNA: TGCGCCAGCAGCCAAGATGAGGGAACCTACGAGCAGTACTTC. Amino acid sequence: CASSQDEGTYEQYF.

This clonotype was found a few times. The V call is TRBV5-1, the J call TRBJ2-3; D is undetermined. Between the trimmed V and J ends, which lost 1 base and 3 bases, there was a span of 6 bases. The germline V gene encodes CDR1 SGHRS and CDR2 YFSETQ. The CDR3 totals 13 residues. In nucleotides, the CDR3 is TGCGCCAGCAGCTTGTTTAGGACAGATACGCAGTATTTT. This translates into CASSLFRTDTQYF.

The table lists this clonotype with a few counts. This rearrangement joins TRBV27 to TRBJ2-7; TRBD2 is a possible D gene (5 bases). V lost 1 base to trimming and J lost 3 bases, with 13 bases between them. The CDR3 length is 15 residues. Germline V gene sequence: CDR1 MNHEY, CDR2 SMNVEV (reference sequence). CDR3 sequence (DNA): TGTGCCAGCAGTTTATTTGGCGACTACCTCTACGAGCAGTACTTC. Residues: CASSLFGDYLYEQYF.

This clonotype was seen more than once but under ten times. The genes are TRBV7-2 and TRBJ1-2; the match to TRBD1 covers 10 bases. V was pared by 3 bases and J by 4 bases, with 8 bases of the junction left unmatched. CDR1 is SGHTA and CDR2 is FQGNSA in the germline V gene. The CDR3 covers 16 residues. CDR3 sequence (DNA): TGTGCCAGCAGCTTCGGACAGGGACAGGGGCTCTATGGCTACACCTTC. It is translated as CASSFGQGQGLYGYTF. The variable domain in full, completed from reference TRBV7-2 and TRBJ1-2, reads GAGVSQSPSNKVTEKGKDVELRCDPISGHTALYWYRQSLGQGLEFLIYFQGNSAPDKSGLPSDRFSAERTGGSVSTLTIQRTQQEDSAVYLCASSFGQGQGLYGYTFGSGTRLTVV.

This clonotype appeared many times. The genes are TRBV29-1 and TRBJ2-1; unclear D gene. Germline V CDR1 and CDR2: SQVTM, ANQGSEA. The CDR3 contains 14 residues. Trimming took 7 bases from V and 8 from J, leaving 21 bases between them. The CDR3 region has the DNA TGCAGCGCCCCAAAGCCAGGACCTTATGATGAGCAGTTCTTC. This gives the protein CSAPKPGPYDEQFF.

The chain is built from TRBV10-3 and TRBJ1-5, with no clear D. The CDR3 has 14 amino acids. V lost 2 bases to trimming and J lost 10 bases, with 15 bases between them. Germline lookup yields CDR1 ENHRY and CDR2 SYGVKD. The CDR3 loop reads CAISEDRNISPQHF. In DNA, the CDR3 is TGTGCCATCAGTGAGGACCGAAACATCAGCCCCCAGCATTTT.

This clonotype was observed at least ten times. The gene calls are TRBV5-6 and TRBJ1-2; 9 positions agree with TRBD1. Looked up from germline, CDR1 is SGHDT and CDR2 is YYEEEE. J was trimmed by 4 bases and V by 2 bases; bases with no gene match: 3. This CDR3 is 14 amino acids long. The CDR3, as DNA: TGTGCCAGCAGCTTAAGGGACAGGGTCTATGGCTACACCTTC. It yields the protein CASSLRDRVYGYTF.

This chain uses TRBV28 with TRBJ2-3, with a weak D call TRBD2 (6 bases). This CDR3 contains 17 residues. CDR1 and CDR2 (germline): MDHEN, SYDVKM. V was shortened by 6 bases and J by 5 bases, with 24 bases between the two germline ends. The CDR3 sequence is CASSWIKEGGVKDTQYF. The CDR3 DNA is TGTGCCAGCAGCTGGATTAAGGAGGGAGGAGTCAAAGATACGCAGTATTTT.

This clonotype appeared many times. The chain has TRBV4-3 and TRBJ2-7, with 8 nucleotides matching TRBD2. J was trimmed by 2 bases and V by 2 bases; bases with no gene match: 5. The CDR3 runs 15 residues. The germline CDR1 and CDR2 sequences are LGHNA and YSLEER. CDR3 sequence (DNA): TGCGCCAGCAGCCAACAATACGGGGGGGCCTACGAGCAGTACTTC. It codes for CASSQQYGGAYEQYF.

This clonotype was counted ten times or more. The CDR3 DNA sequence: TGTGCCAGCAGTTTCGGAGGACTAGCGGGATCACATGAGCAGTTCTTC. Translation gives CASSFGGLAGSHEQFF. The gene calls are TRBV12-3 or TRBV12-4 and TRBJ2-1; 12 bases are a match to TRBD2. With 3 bases clipped from V and 8 bases from J, the junction kept 8 bases outside the gene matches. This CDR3 contains 16 residues.

CDR3 sequence (DNA): TGTGCCAGCAGCGGGACAGCTAATTCACCCCTCCACTTT. It yields the protein CASSGTANSPLHF. This chain connects TRBV6-1 to TRBJ1-6; TRBD1 aligns across 7 bases. Germline loops: CDR1 MNHNS, CDR2 SASEGT. CDR3 length equals 13 residues. Unmatched junction bases numbered 2, after V lost 6 bases and J lost 6 bases.

In its sample, this clonotype was seen a few times. V gene TRBV7-6 combines with J gene TRBJ1-1; the D gene is possibly TRBD1 (5 bases). This CDR3 is 13 amino acids long. V dropped 6 bases and J dropped 6 bases, with 14 bases sitting between them. Germline loops: CDR1 SGHVS, CDR2 FNYEAQ. The chain's CDR3 is CASRRDRGAEAFF. CDR3 DNA: TGTGCCAGCAGGCGTGACAGAGGGGCTGAAGCTTTCTTT.

Ten or more counts support this clonotype. The rearrangement links TRBV20-1 to TRBJ2-5, with a weak D call TRBD1 (6 bases). Trimming pared 1 base from V and 2 bases from J, leaving 11 bases between. The CDR3 is 14 residues long. Germline V lookup: CDR1 DFQATT, CDR2 SNEGSKA (reference sequence). The CDR3 sequence: CSARVRGRQETQYF. DNA for the CDR3: TGCAGTGCTAGAGTCAGGGGCAGGCAAGAGACCCAGTACTTC.

This clonotype was recorded many times. The chain joins TRBV12-3 or TRBV12-4 to TRBJ1-1, with D maybe TRBD1 (6 bases). Trimming removed 2 bases from V and 0 bases from J, with 7 bases in between. The CDR3 totals 14 residues. The CDR3 spells CASSLQGMNTEAFF. The CDR3 DNA follows: TGTGCCAGCAGTTTACAGGGGATGAACACTGAAGCTTTCTTT.

The chain recombines TRBV20-1 with TRBJ2-5; 9 nucleotides match TRBD2. The CDR3 runs 15 residues. The V and J ends lost 4 bases and 2 bases, in that order; junction bases with no gene match: 8. Germline values: CDR1 DFQATT, CDR2 SNEGSKA (reference sequence). Here the CDR3 DNA reads TGCAGTGCTATCGGACTAGCGAGGACTCAAGAGACCCAGTACTTC. The encoded protein is CSAIGLARTQETQYF.

This clonotype was picked up many times. The chain is built from TRBV10-3 and TRBJ1-6; possibly TRBD1 for D (6 bases). Germline values: CDR1 ENHRY, CDR2 SYGVKD. The CDR3 loop spans 15 amino acids. V was pared by 4 bases and J by 10 bases, with 17 bases between. The CDR3 bases are TGTGCCATCAGTGCGGAGACAGTCCAGGGGTCACCCCTCCACTTT. It specifies CAISAETVQGSPLHF.

V is TRBV11-2 and J is TRBJ1-1; D gene uncertain. From germline, CDR1 is SGHAT and CDR2 FQNNGV. V lost 6 bases and J lost 0, with 11 bases in between. The CDR3 has 14 amino acids. The CDR3 DNA reads TGTGCCAGCAGGTTCAGAGCTATGAACACTGAAGCTTTCTTT. Its translation is CASRFRAMNTEAFF.